This T cell receptor (beta chain) is from a study of identifying expanded T cells in peripheral blood. Collection occurred without any documented infections or immune events in donors. Germline trimming cut 7 bases from V and 8 bases from J; bases unmatched to any gene: 10. CDR1 is MNHNS, CDR2 SASEGT, per germline. This CDR3 has 14 residues. Study outcomes and limitations: Technical replicates showed approximately 1.2 changed clones; about two weeks roughly 16; four weeks 19. Variance in clone template counts between roughly 2-week samples significantly increased with total template count across all healthy donors.

The data were produced by immunoSEQ multiplex PCR, yet TCRdb's version contains in-frame clones alone and is incomplete. The sample lists roughly 120,000 clones, roughly 90% occurring once. Notes on this clone: What it recognizes is unknown.

This receptor was identified in a person aged 18 to 75 in good health. The chain recombines TRBV6-1 with TRBJ1-2; TRBD1 aligns across 10 bases. Sequencing was carried out using blood. The CDR3 region is CASKQTGTGDGYTF. The CDR3 nucleotides are TGTGCCAGCAAACAAACCGGGACAGGGGACGGCTACACCTTC.